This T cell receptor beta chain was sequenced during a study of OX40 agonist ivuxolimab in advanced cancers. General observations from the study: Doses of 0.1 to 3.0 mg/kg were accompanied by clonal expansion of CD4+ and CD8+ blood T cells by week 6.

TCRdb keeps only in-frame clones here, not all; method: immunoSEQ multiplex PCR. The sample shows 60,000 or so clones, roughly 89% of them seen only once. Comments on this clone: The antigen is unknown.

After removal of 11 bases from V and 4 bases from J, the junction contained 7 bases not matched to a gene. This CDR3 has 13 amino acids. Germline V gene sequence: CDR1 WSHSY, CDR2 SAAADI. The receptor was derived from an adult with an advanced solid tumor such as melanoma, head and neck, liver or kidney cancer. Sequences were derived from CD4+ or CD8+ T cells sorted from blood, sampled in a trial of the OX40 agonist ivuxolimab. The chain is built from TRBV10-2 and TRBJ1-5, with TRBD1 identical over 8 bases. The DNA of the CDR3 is TGCGCCGGGGGGACAGGACGTAATCAGCCCCAGCATTTT. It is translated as CAGGTGRNQPQHF.